A single TCR beta chain is shown here with its context. This entry belongs to a study of circulating and synovial CD4+ cells in juvenile arthritis. The CDR3 spans 13 residues. CDR1 is SGHNT, CDR2 YYREEE, per germline (reference sequence). Trimming took off 4 bases at V and 3 bases at J, with 11 bases between the two ends. Profiled with immunoSEQ multiplex PCR; TCRdb holds only in-frame clones, not every one. The sample lists about 30,000 clones, roughly 93% seen once, with approximately 2.9% in the top ten. Specimen: CD4+ T cells from blood. The receptor was isolated from a human donor with juvenile idiopathic arthritis. V and J are TRBV5-4 and TRBJ2-7; D might be TRBD2 (5 bases). The CDR3 is CASSVPGIYEQYF. In nucleotides, the CDR3 is TGTGCCAGCAGCGTCCCGGGGATCTACGAGCAGTACTTC.